What follows are 5 T cell receptor beta chains derived from one specimen sequenced in a study of shared clonotypes between healthy human individuals. The naive CD8 subset, CD45RO-negative cells positively selected for CCR7, excluded terminally differentiated effector memory CD45RA+ cells. The method was immunoSEQ multiplex PCR; TCRdb's version includes in-frame clones alone and lacks a portion of them. Here the sample spans roughly 650,000 clones, about 96% being singletons. The sample consisted of naive CD8+ T cells sorted from blood. The receptors here all came from a woman between 25 and 40 years old in good health.

The rearrangement links TRBV7-8 to TRBJ1-3, with TRBD1 matching over 7 bases. This CDR3 contains 20 residues. V gave up 4 bases and J gave up 2 bases; unmatched junction bases: 20. Germline V CDR1 and CDR2: SGHVS, FQNEAQ. The CDR3: CASSYPAGGETEQAGNTIYF. CDR3 DNA sequence: TGTGCCAGCAGCTATCCTGCAGGGGGGGAGACAGAACAGGCTGGAAACACCATATATTTT.

The J gene is TRBJ2-7, the V gene TRBV5-6; a weak D match, TRBD2 (5 bases). Germline CDR1 reads SGHDT; CDR2 reads YYEEEE. Trimming removed 3 bases at V and 2 bases at J, with 12 bases between. CDR3 length: 14 amino acids. The CDR3 DNA follows: TGTGCCAGCAGCTCCGGGATTGGGGCCTACGAGCAGTACTTC. Its translation: CASSSGIGAYEQYF.

The chain couples TRBV6-6 to TRBJ2-7; 7 nucleotides agree with TRBD1. In germline, CDR1 is MNHNY, CDR2 SVGAGI (reference sequence). The V gene end was trimmed by 6 bases and the J gene end by 3 bases; junction bases not matched to a gene: 8. This CDR3 spans 14 amino acids. The CDR3, as DNA: TGTGCCAGCAGCTCCGGGACAGACTACTACGAGCAGTACTTC. It is translated as CASSSGTDYYEQYF.

V usage is TRBV15 and J usage is TRBJ2-7; 7 bases map to TRBD1. The germline CDR1 and CDR2 sequences are LNHNV and YYDKDF (reference sequence). This CDR3 region has 14 residues. J gave up 6 bases and V 2 bases, and 7 bases lay outside the gene matches. The CDR3 nucleotides are TGTGCCACCAGCAGACCCCTCGACAGGGCCGAGCAGTACTTC. It yields the protein CATSRPLDRAEQYF.

This clone was counted only a few times. The chain joins TRBV5-1 to TRBJ2-2, with D possibly being TRBD2 (5 bases). This CDR3 spans 17 amino acids. The V end lost 0 bases, the J end lost 4 bases, and 16 bases lay between the germline ends. Germline V gene sequence: CDR1 SGHRS, CDR2 YFSETQ. The CDR3 is CASSLASGIEGTGELFF. CDR3 nucleotide sequence: TGCGCCAGCAGCTTGGCTAGTGGGATCGAGGGCACCGGGGAGCTGTTTTTT.